This T cell receptor (beta chain) stems from a study of cytomegalovirus exposure and HLA in healthy donors. Germline V gene sequence: CDR1 SGHTA, CDR2 FQGNSA. Trimming pared 5 bases from V and 8 bases from J, leaving 18 bases between. CDR3 length: 15 residues. PCR was performed using 60 Vbeta and 13 Jbeta primers. Original processing methods: Unique TCR beta chains numbered roughly 83 million in a later analysis, with around 10 million shared. Some clones are missing from TCRdb's copy, which holds only in-frame ones; the method was immunoSEQ multiplex PCR. V, J and clone size derive from that table, while D and trimming were established from the DNA sequence. Among fewer than 150,000 clones listed, 80% were seen once. About this clone: Its target is unknown.

The study, taken as a whole, reports: Later on, analysis showed that most CMV-associated TCR beta chains appeared to be HLA-restricted. Common viral pathogens seemed, in a later analysis, to connect with several of the most significant clusters.

The receptor's source is a female donor in good health and CMV-seropositive. The J gene is TRBJ1-4, the V gene TRBV7-2; possibly TRBD1 for D (5 bases). Sequencing used PBMCs. The CDR3 loop is CASSGEPGPAEKLFF. The CDR3, as DNA: TGTGCCAGCAGCGGCGAACCAGGGCCCGCGGAAAAACTGTTTTTT.